Shown below are 26 T cell receptor beta chains from a single sample sequenced in a study of T cell clonality in common variable immunodeficiency. This table comes from immunoSEQ multiplex PCR, and its TCRdb copy is limited to in-frame clones, with some not included. The sample presents fewer than 70,000 clones, none singletons. The sequenced material came from peripheral blood mononuclear cells. These receptors all come from a person aged 18 to 70 in good health.

This clone was seen repeatedly, ten times or more. From the germline J gene comes the end of the CDR3, since the read stops 3 residues before it. V usage is TRBV7-9 and J usage is TRBJ2-5, with TRBD2 matching 8 bases. J lost 5 bases, V lost 2 bases, and 4 bases had no gene match. In germline, CDR1 is SEHNR, CDR2 FQNEAQ (reference sequence). The CDR3 is made up of 14 amino acids. The CDR3 protein is CASSLQRGGETQYF. The CDR3 DNA, read in part, is TGTGCCAGCAGCTTACAGCGCGGGGGGGAGACC. The full variable domain, rest sourced from reference TRBV7-9 and TRBJ2-5, is DTGVSQNPRHKITKRGQNVTFRCDPISEHNRLYWYRQTLGQGPEFLTYFQNEAQLEKSRLLSDRFSAERPKGSFSTLEIQRTEQGDSAMYLCASSLQRGGETQYFGPGTRLLVL.

There are many counts of this clone. The sequence runs out 3 residues before the end of the CDR3; the remainder is reconstructed from the germline J gene. This chain connects TRBV5-4 to TRBJ2-5, with 7 bases aligning to TRBD1. The trim removed 4 bases at V and 4 bases at J, leaving 10 bases unmatched. Germline loops: CDR1 SGHNT, CDR2 YYREEE (reference sequence). The CDR3 is 15 residues long. The CDR3 DNA, read in part, is TGTGCCAGCAGCGACAAAACGGGACAGCCAGAGACC. It specifies CASSDKTGQPET. The full CDR3 protein reads CASSDKTGQPETQYF.

This clone was counted many times. Coverage ceases 3 residues before the CDR3 finishes, and the germline J gene fills in the end. This rearrangement joins TRBV15 to TRBJ1-4; D possibly corresponds to TRBD1 (6 bases). V dropped 1 base and J dropped 7 bases, with 13 bases sitting between them. The CDR3 sequence is 15 residues long. Per germline, CDR1 LNHNV and CDR2 YYDKDF (reference sequence). The CDR3 sequence is CATSRAPGGGEKLFF. The covered CDR3 bases are TGTGCCACCAGCAGAGCCCCGGGGGGCGGTGAAAAA. The full variable domain, in which reference TRBV15 and TRBJ1-4 provide the parts outside the CDR3, is DAMVIQNPRYQVTQFGKPVTLSCSQTLNHNVMYWYQQKSSQAPKLLFHYYDKDFNNEADTPDNFQSRRPNTSFCFLDIRSPGLGDTAMYLCATSRAPGGGEKLFFGSGTQLSVL.

This clone was observed at least ten times. The sequence runs out 3 residues before the end of the CDR3; the remainder is reconstructed from the germline J gene. V is TRBV7-9 and J is TRBJ2-7; 9 bases match TRBD1. CDR1 is SEHNR, CDR2 FQNEAQ, per germline (reference sequence). The CDR3 length is 13 residues. Trimming took 1 base from V and 6 from J; bases not matched to a gene: 1. Incomplete CDR3 DNA: TGTGCCAGCAGCTTAGACAGGGGGCGCGAG. Amino acid sequence: CASSLDRGRE. The complete CDR3 reads CASSLDRGREQYF. The whole variable domain, filled in from reference TRBV7-9 and TRBJ2-7, reads DTGVSQNPRHKITKRGQNVTFRCDPISEHNRLYWYRQTLGQGPEFLTYFQNEAQLEKSRLLSDRFSAERPKGSFSTLEIQRTEQGDSAMYLCASSLDRGREQYFGPGTRLTVT.

This clone has ten or more counts. The read comes to an end 3 residues before the CDR3 does, leaving the germline J gene to fill in the end. The chain is built from TRBV24-1 and TRBJ2-1, with unresolved D. Between the trimmed V and J ends, which lost 4 bases and 9 bases, there was a span of 9 bases. This CDR3 region has 12 residues. Germline loops: CDR1 KGHDR, CDR2 SFDVKD. The sequenced part of the CDR3 DNA is TGTGCCACCAGTGACGCGCTAGGTGAG. It codes for CATSDALGE. The complete CDR3 protein is CATSDALGEQFF.

This clone was detected ten times or more. The read falls 3 residues short of the CDR3 end, and the missing part is taken from the germline J gene. The V gene is TRBV19, the J gene TRBJ2-3; 10 bases fit TRBD2. In germline, CDR1 is LNHDA, CDR2 SQIVND (reference sequence). The trim removed 4 bases at V and 0 bases at J, leaving 4 bases unmatched. The CDR3 covers 16 residues. The part of the CDR3 DNA that was read is TGTGCCAGTAGTACCGGACTAGCGGCTAGCACAGATACG. This translates into CASSTGLAASTDT. The entire CDR3 sequence reads CASSTGLAASTDTQYF.

This clone was counted at least ten times. Read sequence stops 3 residues before the CDR3 end, and the germline J gene provides the missing end. The V call is TRBV28, the J call TRBJ1-1, with D possibly matching TRBD1 (5 bases). Germline lookup yields CDR1 MDHEN and CDR2 SYDVKM. V shed 7 bases and J shed 5 bases, with 17 bases lying between them. The CDR3 is 14 residues long. CDR3 sequence: CASTPIWGRTEAFF. The DNA read from the CDR3 is TGTGCCAGCACCCCCATTTGGGGCCGGACTGAA.

This clone showed up many times. The CDR3 end is not reached by the read, which stops 3 residues before it; the germline J gene fills it in. The chain joins TRBV20-1 to TRBJ1-5; a possible D gene is TRBD1 (5 bases). The germline V gene encodes CDR1 DFQATT and CDR2 SNEGSKA (reference sequence). The CDR3 extends over 12 amino acids. Trimming pared 2 bases from V and 4 bases from J, leaving 6 bases between. The CDR3 bases that were read are TGCAGTGCTAGAACAGGTAATCAGCCC. Translation: CSARTGNQP. The whole CDR3 sequence reads CSARTGNQPQHF.

This clone was recorded many times. The read comes to an end 3 residues before the CDR3 does, leaving the germline J gene to fill in the end. The V and J genes are TRBV7-9 and TRBJ2-7, with 8 bases identical to TRBD2. CDR1 SEHNR and CDR2 FQNEAQ come from the germline V gene (reference sequence). The V gene end was trimmed by 5 bases and the J gene end by 3 bases; junction bases not matched to a gene: 6. The CDR3 runs 14 residues. CDR3 DNA (partial): TGTGCCAGCAGCCTCGGGGGGACTAGCTACGAG. Amino acid sequence: CASSLGGTSYE. The whole CDR3 region reads CASSLGGTSYEQYF. Full variable domain (missing parts from reference TRBV7-9 and TRBJ2-7): DTGVSQNPRHKITKRGQNVTFRCDPISEHNRLYWYRQTLGQGPEFLTYFQNEAQLEKSRLLSDRFSAERPKGSFSTLEIQRTEQGDSAMYLCASSLGGTSYEQYFGPGTRLTVT.

This clone was counted many times. The read stops 3 residues short of the end of the CDR3; the missing end is completed from the germline J gene. V gene TRBV5-5 combines with J gene TRBJ2-2, with D possibly matching TRBD1 (6 bases). V lost 1 base and J 4 bases, leaving 8 bases between the germline ends. Per germline, CDR1 SGHKS and CDR2 YYEKEE (reference sequence). This CDR3 region has 14 residues. CDR3 bases read: TGTGCCAGCAGCTTGTCACAGGGCACCGGGGAG. Residues: CASSLSQGTGE. The CDR3 in full is CASSLSQGTGELFF.

This clone was recorded at least ten times. The sequence runs out 3 residues before the end of the CDR3; the remainder is reconstructed from the germline J gene. The chain joins TRBV20-1 to TRBJ1-1; no definite D call. There are 14 residues in the CDR3. The germline V gene has CDR1 DFQATT and CDR2 SNEGSKA (reference sequence). Trimming removed 2 bases from V and 1 base from J, with 11 bases in between. CDR3 DNA (partial): TGCAGTGCTAGAAGAGGAGGGCCGAACACTGAA. Its protein product is CSARRGGPNTE. The whole CDR3 protein is CSARRGGPNTEAFF.

Remarks on this clone: The CDR3 end falls 3 residues outside the read, so it is completed with the germline J gene. This chain connects TRBV10-2 to TRBJ2-5, with D possibly being TRBD1 or TRBD2 (5 bases each). Germline V lookup: CDR1 WSHSY, CDR2 SAAADI. The V end lost 3 bases, the J end lost 5 bases, and 16 bases lay between the germline ends. The CDR3 has 15 amino acids. CDR3 bases read: TGCGCCAGCAGTGACGGCTTCCCGAGGGGTGAGACC. Its translation: CASSDGFPRGET. The full-length CDR3 reads as CASSDGFPRGETQYF.

There are a few counts of this clone. The read ends 3 residues early relative to the CDR3; the germline J gene fills the gap. The chain couples TRBV19 to TRBJ2-2; TRBD1 might be the D (6 bases). This CDR3 spans 13 amino acids. In germline, CDR1 is LNHDA, CDR2 SQIVND (reference sequence). CDR3 DNA, as far as it was read: TGTGCCAGTAGTACCGGGACATATGAAAAG. Its translation: CASSTGTYEK. The entire CDR3 sequence reads CASSTGTYEKLFF.

This clone was counted many times. The CDR3 end falls 3 residues outside the read, so it is completed with the germline J gene. The J gene is TRBJ2-7, the V gene TRBV14; D possibly corresponds to TRBD2 (6 bases). V lost 3 bases and J 2 bases, leaving 14 bases between the germline ends. This CDR3 comprises 15 residues. Germline CDR1 and CDR2: SGHDN and FVKESK. The chain's CDR3 is CASSQGSGSPYEQYF. CDR3 DNA (partial): TGTGCCAGCAGCCAGGGTAGCGGATCTCCCTACGAG.

At least ten counts were recorded for this clone. The read stops 3 residues short of the end of the CDR3; the missing end is completed from the germline J gene. The gene calls are TRBV19 and TRBJ1-4, with D possibly TRBD1 on 5 matching bases. Germline V gene sequence: CDR1 LNHDA, CDR2 SQIVND (reference sequence). The CDR3 is made up of 15 amino acids. The V end lost 5 bases, the J end lost 7 bases, and 17 bases lay between the germline ends. Partial CDR3 DNA: TGTGCCAGTAGTCCCCGGGGGAAGTTGAGTGAAAAA. Translation: CASSPRGKLSEK. The CDR3, in full, reads CASSPRGKLSEKLFF.

There are many counts of this clone. From the germline J gene comes the end of the CDR3, since the read stops 3 residues before it. V is TRBV13 and J is TRBJ2-3; tentatively, D is TRBD1 or TRBD2 (6 bases each). Trimming removed 5 bases from V and 2 bases from J, with 17 bases in between. The CDR3 is 16 amino acids. CDR1 is PRHDT, CDR2 FYEKMQ, per germline (reference sequence). CDR3 DNA (partial): TGTGCCAGCAGCCCCCCGAGGGGGAGGTACACAGATACG. Translating it yields CASSPPRGRYTDT. The CDR3 reads in full as CASSPPRGRYTDTQYF.

This clone was seen many times. The read is 3 residues too short to cover the CDR3 end, so that end is filled in from the germline J gene. V gene TRBV6-4 combines with J gene TRBJ1-1; 9 bases map to TRBD1. V lost 11 bases to trimming and J lost 7 bases; unmatched junction nucleotides: 8. The germline gives CDR1 MRHNA, CDR2 SNTAGT. CDR3 length: 12 amino acids. The CDR3 here is CAGLGQGREAFF. The DNA read from the CDR3 is TGTGCCGGATTGGGACAGGGACGTGAA.

This clone was detected ten times or more. The CDR3 is cut off 3 residues early in the read; its end comes from the germline J gene. The rearrangement uses TRBV15 and TRBJ2-5, with a weak D call TRBD2 (5 bases). The V gene lost 8 bases and the J gene lost 0 bases, with 10 bases spanning the gap. The germline gives CDR1 LNHNV, CDR2 YYDKDF (reference sequence). The CDR3 spans 13 residues. CDR3: CATALEHQETQYF. The sequenced CDR3 bases are TGTGCCACCGCACTAGAACACCAAGAGACC.

This clone was observed many times. Read data end 3 residues before the CDR3 end; the end is taken from the germline J gene. The rearrangement links TRBV20-1 to TRBJ2-1, with TRBD1 matching over 10 bases. The V and J ends lost 3 bases and 7 bases, in that order; junction bases with no gene match: 9. The CDR3 is made up of 15 amino acids. Germline loops: CDR1 DFQATT, CDR2 SNEGSKA (reference sequence). CDR3 region: CSASAPGQGRNEQFF. Incomplete CDR3 DNA: TGCAGTGCTAGTGCACCGGGACAGGGGAGGAATGAG.

This clone was counted ten times or more. The read terminates 3 residues ahead of where the CDR3 ends, so the germline J gene completes it. This chain connects TRBV2 to TRBJ2-5, with TRBD2 as a possible D gene (5 bases). The CDR3 loop spans 12 amino acids. The ends were cut back, 7 bases at V and 5 bases at J, with 11 bases in the middle. Germline-derived CDR1 and CDR2 are SNHLY and FYNNEI. The CDR3 sequence: CASKVSGETQYF. The part of the CDR3 DNA that was read is TGTGCCAGCAAGGTGTCGGGGGAGACC.

The covered CDR3 bases are TGCGCCATCGGACTAGCGGGAGTTAAAGGGGCATACGAG. Encoded protein: CAIGLAGVKGAYE. The CDR3 in its entirety is CAIGLAGVKGAYEQYF. The chain is built from TRBV10-2 and TRBJ2-7; the match to TRBD2 covers 13 bases. The sequence runs out 3 residues before the end of the CDR3; the remainder is reconstructed from the germline J gene. The junction had 13 bases not matched to a gene; V was cut back by 10 bases and J by 4 bases. Germline assignment: CDR1 WSHSY and CDR2 SAAADI. CDR3 size: 16 residues.

At least ten counts were recorded for this clone. The CDR3 end falls 3 residues outside the read, so it is completed with the germline J gene. This chain uses TRBV20-1 with TRBJ2-1, with 8 bases identical to TRBD2. The CDR3 runs 16 residues. V was pared by 1 base and J by 2 bases, with 7 bases of the junction left unmatched. CDR1 DFQATT and CDR2 SNEGSKA come from the germline V gene (reference sequence). The CDR3 DNA, read in part, is TGCAGTGCTAGAGGGGCGGGGGGCGGAGCCTACAATGAG. It translates to CSARGAGGGAYNE. The whole CDR3 protein is CSARGAGGGAYNEQFF.

This clone was counted only a few times. The observed sequence ends 3 residues before the CDR3 terminus, with the missing tail filled in from the germline J gene. J is TRBJ1-6 and V is TRBV19; a weak D match, TRBD1 (6 bases). The CDR3 runs to 15 residues. Germline CDR1 LNHDA, CDR2 SQIVND (reference sequence). Trimming left V 7 bases short and J 3 bases short, with 13 bases between. Here the CDR3 reads CASTPGQRYNSPLHF. CDR3 DNA, as far as it was read: TGTGCCAGTACCCCAGGACAGCGCTATAATTCACCC.

This clone was counted ten times or more. The read is 3 residues too short to cover the CDR3 end, so that end is filled in from the germline J gene. The J gene is TRBJ2-7, the V gene TRBV4-1, with TRBD1 matching 7 bases. The CDR3 runs 15 residues. Germline V gene lookup returns CDR1 MGHRA and CDR2 YSYEKL. The V and J ends lost 0 bases and 3 bases, in that order; junction bases with no gene match: 5. Partial CDR3 DNA: TGCGCCAGCAGCCAAGATCGACAGGGTTTCTACGAG. It translates to CASSQDRQGFYE. The whole CDR3 reads CASSQDRQGFYEQYF.

This clone was recorded many times. The read ends 3 residues before the CDR3 terminus; that terminus is restored from the germline J gene. The chain combines TRBV12-3 or TRBV12-4 with TRBJ2-7; 9 bases agree with TRBD2. With 9 bases clipped from V and 5 bases from J, the junction kept 11 bases outside the gene matches. The CDR3 covers 14 residues. The sequenced part of the CDR3 DNA is TGTGCCAGGAGAGGTGGCGGGAGGGTCCACGAG. Protein sequence: CARRGGGRVHE. The entire CDR3 sequence reads CARRGGGRVHEQYF.

This clone was detected ten times or more. Read sequence stops 3 residues before the CDR3 end, and the germline J gene provides the missing end. The V gene is TRBV13, the J gene TRBJ1-1; 7 bases match TRBD1. Germline values: CDR1 PRHDT, CDR2 FYEKMQ (reference sequence). CDR3 length: 14 residues. The V segment lost 5 bases and the J segment 1 base; nucleotides outside the gene matches: 4. The part of the CDR3 DNA that was read is TGTGCCAGCAGCACCGGGACAGCGAACACTGAA. This codes for CASSTGTANTE. The full CDR3 is CASSTGTANTEAFF.